This T cell receptor (beta chain) was documented in a study of regulatory T cells in long-lasting Graves disease. For the study at large: In persistent Graves' disease, antithyroid drugs had been taken for over 5 years and TSH receptor antibodies stayed positive.

Relying on iRepertoire HTBI primers and Arm-PCR of CDR3 regions, the team built TCR beta libraries. Per the study methods: The samples included around 64 TRBV and 14 TRBJ segments. From the multiplex PCR reads, TCRdb called clonotypes with MiXCR, one entry per CDR3 protein. The V and J calls reflect TCRdb's pipeline rather than the authors' work. The data hold 400,000 to 500,000 distinct CDR3 sequences, with around a fifth observed a single time. Comments on this clonotype: Its antigen is not known.

Notes on the study in general: Newly diagnosed Graves' patients had higher TCR diversity than persistent ones.

Germline lookup yields CDR1 MNHEY and CDR2 SMNVEV (reference sequence). The V and J ends lost 6 bases and 2 bases respectively, with 15 bases between them. CDR3 length: 15 residues. The time point is: persistent/refractory GD, antithyroid drugs over 5 years with positive TRAb. RNA from PBMCs was the source of the TCR library. The source of the patients was an endocrinology department in Xi'an, China. This clonotype originated in a female donor with Graves disease. Material: peripheral blood mononuclear cells (PBMCs), obtained when the disease was refractory, from a patient treated with antithyroid drugs. The rearrangement links TRBV27 to TRBJ2-3; D gene ambiguous. Here the CDR3 DNA reads TGTGCCAGCAGGAACGACGGCTACCCCACAGATACGCAGTATTTT. Protein sequence: CASRNDGYPTDTQYF.